This is a list of T cell receptor beta chains from one sample in a study of cytomegalovirus exposure and HLA in healthy donors. The assay was immunoSEQ multiplex PCR, and TCRdb's table has in-frame clones only and misses some. The sample yields 180,000 or so clones, about 9.4% seen once. The sample was PBMCs. Receptors were obtained from a woman in her thirties in good health and CMV-seropositive. The CDR3 runs from the conserved cysteine through the conserved F or W. Fields, in order: CDR3 protein, CDR3 DNA, J gene, V gene, D gene, clone size. The D gene is left open where the match is weak. Rows give clone size only sometimes, using once, few, many, or a class for an expanded clone.

CDR3 protein: CASSSVFVYNEQFF
CDR3 DNA: TGTGCCAGCAGTTCCGTCTTTGTTTACAATGAGCAGTTCTTC
J gene: TRBJ2-1
V gene: TRBV25-1
D gene: .
clone size: few

CDR3 protein: CASSLDPGQNTGELFF
CDR3 DNA: TGTGCCAGCAGCTTAGACCCGGGACAGAACACCGGGGAGCTGTTTTTT
J gene: TRBJ2-2
V gene: TRBV13
D gene: .
clone size: few

CDR3 protein: CASSEWWGGLNYGYTF
CDR3 DNA: TGTGCCAGCAGTGAATGGTGGGGGGGACTCAACTATGGCTACACCTTC
J gene: TRBJ1-2
V gene: TRBV6-1
D gene: .
clone size: .

CDR3 protein: CATADRGRGEQYF
CDR3 DNA: TGTGCCACCGCGGACAGGGGGCGAGGCGAGCAGTACTTC
J gene: TRBJ2-7
V gene: TRBV2
D gene: TRBD1
clone size: .

CDR3 protein: CASSLIGGRGKNTEAFF
CDR3 DNA: TGTGCCAGCAGCTTGATCGGGGGGCGGGGGAAGAACACTGAAGCTTTCTTT
J gene: TRBJ1-1
V gene: TRBV5-6
D gene: .
clone size: few

CDR3 protein: CASSRGLAGGPGSTDTQYF
CDR3 DNA: TGCGCCAGCAGCAGGGGACTAGCGGGAGGGCCAGGTAGCACAGATACGCAGTATTTT
J gene: TRBJ2-3
V gene: TRBV5-1
D gene: TRBD2
clone size: few

CDR3 protein: CASSPGQGNYGYTF
CDR3 DNA: TGCGCCAGCAGTCCGGGACAGGGGAACTATGGCTACACCTTC
J gene: TRBJ1-2
V gene: TRBV5-1
D gene: TRBD1
clone size: few

CDR3 protein: CASSYTIGDSYEQYF
CDR3 DNA: TGTGCCAGCAGTTACACGATCGGGGACTCCTACGAGCAGTACTTC
J gene: TRBJ2-7
V gene: TRBV6-5
D gene: .
clone size: .

CDR3 protein: CASVLSPYTDTQYF
CDR3 DNA: TGTGCTAGTGTCCTCTCTCCCTACACAGATACGCAGTATTTT
J gene: TRBJ2-3
V gene: TRBV12-5
D gene: .
clone size: .

CDR3 protein: CASSLEVTDTQYF
CDR3 DNA: TGTGCCAGCAGTTTGGAGGTCACAGATACGCAGTATTTT
J gene: TRBJ2-3
V gene: TRBV27
D gene: .
clone size: .

CDR3 protein: CASRYRANYGYTF
CDR3 DNA: TGCGCCAGCAGATACAGGGCTAACTATGGCTACACCTTC
J gene: TRBJ1-2
V gene: TRBV5-1
D gene: .
clone size: .

CDR3 protein: CASSPPGRTSTDNEQFF
CDR3 DNA: TGTGCCAGCTCACCACCGGGCCGGACTAGCACCGACAATGAGCAGTTCTTC
J gene: TRBJ2-1
V gene: TRBV18
D gene: TRBD2
clone size: .

CDR3 protein: CASSIRTAGADTQYF
CDR3 DNA: TGTGCCAGTAGTATACGGACGGCGGGGGCAGATACGCAGTATTTT
J gene: TRBJ2-3
V gene: TRBV19
D gene: TRBD2
clone size: few

CDR3 protein: CATGQGLWNTEAFF
CDR3 DNA: TGTGCCACTGGACAGGGACTTTGGAACACTGAAGCTTTCTTT
J gene: TRBJ1-1
V gene: TRBV15
D gene: TRBD1
clone size: few